This T cell receptor beta chain emerged from a study of human T cells and chemical hapten exposure. On the study more broadly: Patch tests put 0.01% DPC on the upper back, and the results were checked at 6 days. Patients, predominantly female, presented with alopecia areata, totalis or universalis.

What the library attached to individual cDNA molecules were unique molecular identifiers. TCRdb independently ran MiXCR on the RACE reads; one entry per CDR3 protein. Among about 120,000 distinct CDR3 sequences listed, 9% to 13% were seen once. V lost 5 bases to trimming and J lost 2 bases, with 10 bases between them. Germline CDR1 SGHRS, CDR2 YFSETQ. The CDR3 spans 14 residues. Described time point: patch test 1, 2 weeks after DPC sensitization. The treatment here: therapeutic diphenylcyclopropenone sensitization with weekly scalp DPC. Participating donors were patients with alopecia, aged 18 to 70 years, considered appropriate candidates for DPC. This clonotype was observed a few times.

The input for sequencing was whole blood, taken in connection with sensitization to the hapten diphenylcyclopropenone (DPC). The origin of this receptor is a woman aged 45-65 years with alopecia areata. Some clones in this sample may be carry-over from other donors' samples. The genes are TRBV5-1 and TRBJ2-2, with D unresolved. The CDR3 spells CASSLMTNTGELFF. The CDR3 DNA reads as TGCGCCAGCAGTCTCATGACAAACACCGGGGAGCTGTTTTTT.